One and the same sample provided the 8 T cell receptor beta chains below, sequenced in a study of Ad26.COV2.S vaccination and SARS-CoV-2 variants. Treatment reported: some 19 received Ad26.COV2.S at low or high dose, single or two shots; 5 received placebo; per-sample allocation not given. All samples were drawn on day 63, counting from the first vaccine or placebo injection. Profiling relied on immunoSEQ multiplex PCR, and the TCRdb table lists in-frame clones only, not all of them. Of 380,000 or so clones in the sample, around 89% were seen once. Here the sequenced sample was peripheral blood, taken in a trial of Ad26.COV2.S vaccine versus placebo. Receptors originate from a person aged 18-65 years who received the Ad26.COV2.S COVID-19 vaccine or a placebo.

V and J are TRBV6-1 and TRBJ2-1, with 12 bases identical to TRBD2. CDR3 size: 16 residues. Trimming at V came to 2 bases and at J to 4 bases, leaving 3 bases not matched to a gene. Germline V gives CDR1 MNHNS, CDR2 SASEGT. The CDR3 reads CASSELLAGGYNEQFF. The CDR3 DNA sequence: TGTGCCAGCAGTGAACTCCTAGCGGGGGGGTACAATGAGCAGTTCTTC.

The V gene is TRBV7-2, the J gene TRBJ2-1; 10 bases are a match to TRBD2. This CDR3 comprises 17 residues. Germline loops: CDR1 SGHTA, CDR2 FQGNSA. Germline trimming cut 0 bases from V and 6 bases from J; bases unmatched to any gene: 8. The CDR3 region is CASSLALAGGDANEQFF. DNA of the CDR3: TGTGCCAGCAGCTTAGCGTTAGCGGGGGGAGATGCCAATGAGCAGTTCTTC.

V gene TRBV28 combines with J gene TRBJ1-1, with TRBD1 as a possible D gene (5 bases). The CDR3 covers 16 residues. Germline V gene lookup returns CDR1 MDHEN and CDR2 SYDVKM. Between the trimmed V and J ends, which lost 6 bases and 3 bases, there was a span of 20 bases. This CDR3 reads CASRPRGTTLDTEAFF. For the CDR3, the DNA is TGTGCCAGCAGACCGAGGGGTACGACACTGGACACTGAAGCTTTCTTT.

V usage is TRBV28 and J usage is TRBJ1-4, with D perhaps matching TRBD1 (5 bases). Germline V gene lookup returns CDR1 MDHEN and CDR2 SYDVKM. V lost 7 bases to trimming and J lost 8 bases, with 14 bases between them. CDR3 size: 13 residues. Here the CDR3 DNA reads TGTGCCAGCACCCCCGGGGGTCGGGAAAAACTGTTTTTT. Translated: CASTPGGREKLFF.

The rearrangement links TRBV28 to TRBJ1-1, with D maybe TRBD1 (5 bases). The CDR3 totals 13 residues. Between the trimmed V and J ends, which lost 8 bases and 2 bases, there was a span of 12 bases. Germline V gives CDR1 MDHEN, CDR2 SYDVKM. Here the CDR3 DNA reads TGTGCCAGCTTGAGACAGCCTAACACTGAAGCTTTCTTT. It codes for CASLRQPNTEAFF.

A single count supports this clone. The gene calls are TRBV19 and TRBJ1-2, with a tentative D call TRBD1 (6 bases). The CDR3 runs 15 residues. Per the germline V gene, CDR1 is LNHDA and CDR2 is SQIVND (reference sequence). V lost 1 base, J lost 7 bases, and 16 bases lay in between. CDR3 amino acids: CASSIVTGGAVGYTF. Here the CDR3 DNA reads TGTGCCAGTAGTATAGTCACTGGGGGGGCTGTTGGCTACACCTTC.

V and J are TRBV9 and TRBJ2-7; D ambiguous. Germline-derived CDR1 and CDR2 are SGDLS and YYNGEE. The CDR3 loop spans 15 amino acids. Trimming cost V 0 bases and J 3 bases, with 13 bases left between them. The CDR3 spells CASSVGASANYEQYF. Written as DNA, the CDR3 is TGTGCCAGCAGCGTAGGGGCGTCGGCAAACTACGAGCAGTACTTC. Full variable domain (rest looked up from reference TRBV9 and TRBJ2-7): DSGVTQTPKHLITATGQRVTLRCSPRSGDLSVYWYQQSLDQGLQFLIQYYNGEERAKGNILERFSAQQFPDLHSELNLSSLELGDSALYFCASSVGASANYEQYFGPGTRLTVT.

In its sample, this clone was seen once. This chain links TRBV5-4 with TRBJ1-6, with D tentatively TRBD1 (6 bases). The germline gives CDR1 SGHNT, CDR2 YYREEE (reference sequence). Trimming took off 4 bases at V and 10 bases at J, with 12 bases between the two ends. CDR3 length: 13 amino acids. The CDR3 region is CASSPGGRSPLHF. CDR3 DNA sequence: TGTGCCAGCAGCCCTGGGGGCCGGTCACCCCTCCACTTT.